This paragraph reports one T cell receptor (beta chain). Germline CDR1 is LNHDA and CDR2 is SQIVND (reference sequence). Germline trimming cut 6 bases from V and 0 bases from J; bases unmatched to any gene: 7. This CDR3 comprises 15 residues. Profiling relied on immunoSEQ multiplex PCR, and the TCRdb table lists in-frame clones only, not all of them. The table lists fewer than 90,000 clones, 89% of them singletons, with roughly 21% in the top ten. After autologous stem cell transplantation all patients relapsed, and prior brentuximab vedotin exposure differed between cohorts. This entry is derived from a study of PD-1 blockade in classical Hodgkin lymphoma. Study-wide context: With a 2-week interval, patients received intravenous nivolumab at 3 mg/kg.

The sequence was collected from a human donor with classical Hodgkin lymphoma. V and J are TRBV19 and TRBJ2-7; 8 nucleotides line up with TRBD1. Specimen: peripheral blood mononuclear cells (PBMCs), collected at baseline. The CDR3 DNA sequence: TGTGCCAGTAGGAGGACAGGGCTGAGCTCCTACGAGCAGTACTTC. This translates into CASRRTGLSSYEQYF.